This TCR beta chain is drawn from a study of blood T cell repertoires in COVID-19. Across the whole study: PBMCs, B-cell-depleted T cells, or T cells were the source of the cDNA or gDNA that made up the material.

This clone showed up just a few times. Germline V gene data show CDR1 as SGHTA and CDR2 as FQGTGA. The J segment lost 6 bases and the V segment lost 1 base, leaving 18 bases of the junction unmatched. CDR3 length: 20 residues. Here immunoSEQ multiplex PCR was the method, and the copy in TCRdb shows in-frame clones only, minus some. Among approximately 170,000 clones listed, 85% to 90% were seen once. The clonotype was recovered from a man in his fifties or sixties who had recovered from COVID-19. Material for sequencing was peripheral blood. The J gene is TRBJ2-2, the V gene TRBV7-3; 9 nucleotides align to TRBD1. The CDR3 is CASSLRGTGNNKDPAGELFF. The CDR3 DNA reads TGTGCCAGCAGCTTAAGGGGGACAGGGAATAATAAGGATCCTGCCGGGGAGCTGTTTTTT.